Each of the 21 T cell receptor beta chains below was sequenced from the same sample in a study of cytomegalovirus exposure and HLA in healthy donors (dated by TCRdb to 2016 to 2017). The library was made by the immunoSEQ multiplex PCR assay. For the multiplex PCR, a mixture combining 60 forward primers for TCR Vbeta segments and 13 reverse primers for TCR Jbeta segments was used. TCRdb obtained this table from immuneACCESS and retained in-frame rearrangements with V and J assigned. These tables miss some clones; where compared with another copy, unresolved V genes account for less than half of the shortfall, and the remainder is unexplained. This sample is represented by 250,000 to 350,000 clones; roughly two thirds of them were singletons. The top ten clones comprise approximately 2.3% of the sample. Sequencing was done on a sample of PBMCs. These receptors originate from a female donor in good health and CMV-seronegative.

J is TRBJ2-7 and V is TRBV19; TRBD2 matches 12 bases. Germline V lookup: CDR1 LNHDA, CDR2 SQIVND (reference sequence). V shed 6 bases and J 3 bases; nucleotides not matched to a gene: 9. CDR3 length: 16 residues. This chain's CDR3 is CASSPGLAGWVYEQYF. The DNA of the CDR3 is TGTGCCAGTAGCCCCGGACTAGCGGGATGGGTCTACGAGCAGTACTTC.

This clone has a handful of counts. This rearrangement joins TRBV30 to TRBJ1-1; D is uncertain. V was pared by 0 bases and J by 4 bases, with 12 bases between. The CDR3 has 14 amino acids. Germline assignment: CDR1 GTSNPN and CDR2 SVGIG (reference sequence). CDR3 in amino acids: CAWSVSFIATEAFF. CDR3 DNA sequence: TGTGCCTGGAGTGTGAGCTTTATAGCCACTGAAGCTTTCTTT.

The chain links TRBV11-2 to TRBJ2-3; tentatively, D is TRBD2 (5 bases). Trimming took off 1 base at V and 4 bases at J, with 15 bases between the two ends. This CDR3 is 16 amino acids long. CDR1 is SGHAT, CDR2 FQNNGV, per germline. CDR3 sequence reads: CASSLGVTAVADTQYF. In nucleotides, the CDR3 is TGTGCCAGCAGCTTAGGTGTAACAGCGGTAGCAGATACGCAGTATTTT.

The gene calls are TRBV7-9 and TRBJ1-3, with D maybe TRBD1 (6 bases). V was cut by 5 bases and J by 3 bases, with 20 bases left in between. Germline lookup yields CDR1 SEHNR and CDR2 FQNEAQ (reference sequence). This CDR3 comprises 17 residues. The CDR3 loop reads CASSPPVLGGNGNTIYF. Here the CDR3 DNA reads TGTGCCAGCAGCCCTCCAGTGTTAGGGGGAAATGGAAACACCATATATTTT.

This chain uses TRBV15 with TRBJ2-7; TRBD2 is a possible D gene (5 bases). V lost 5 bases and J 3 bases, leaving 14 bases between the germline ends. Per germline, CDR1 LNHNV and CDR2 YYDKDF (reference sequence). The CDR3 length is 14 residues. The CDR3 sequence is CATSQAGTSYEQYF. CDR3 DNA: TGTGCCACCAGCCAGGCGGGTACGAGCTACGAGCAGTACTTC.

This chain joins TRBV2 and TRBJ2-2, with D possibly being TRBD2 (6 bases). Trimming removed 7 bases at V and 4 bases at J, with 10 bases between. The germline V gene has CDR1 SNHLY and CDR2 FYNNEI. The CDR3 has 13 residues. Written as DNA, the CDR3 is TGTGCCAGCACCGCTAGCGCCACCGGGGAGCTGTTTTTT. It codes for CASTASATGELFF.

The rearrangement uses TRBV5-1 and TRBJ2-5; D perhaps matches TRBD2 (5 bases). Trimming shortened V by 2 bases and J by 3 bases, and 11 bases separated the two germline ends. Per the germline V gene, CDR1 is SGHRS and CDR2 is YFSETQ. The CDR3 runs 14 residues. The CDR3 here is CASSLAAIEETQYF. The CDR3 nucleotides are TGCGCCAGCAGCTTAGCGGCGATAGAAGAGACCCAGTACTTC.

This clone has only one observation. CDR3 sequence reads: CASSPSHGRARSEQFF. CDR3 bases: TGTGCCAGCAGCCCCTCCCACGGGAGGGCCAGGAGTGAGCAGTTCTTC. The chain links TRBV7-2 to TRBJ2-1; 8 bases are shared with TRBD2. Germline CDR1 and CDR2: SGHTA and FQGNSA. V lost 5 bases, J lost 9 bases, and 15 bases stayed unmatched. This CDR3 comprises 16 residues.

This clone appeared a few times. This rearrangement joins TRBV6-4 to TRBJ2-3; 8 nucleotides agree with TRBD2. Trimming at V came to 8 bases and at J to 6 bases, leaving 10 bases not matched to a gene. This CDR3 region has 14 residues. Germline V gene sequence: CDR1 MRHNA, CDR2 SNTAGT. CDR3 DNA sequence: TGTGCCAGCTCGGCGGGGGGCGAGTCTGATACGCAGTATTTT. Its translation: CASSAGGESDTQYF.

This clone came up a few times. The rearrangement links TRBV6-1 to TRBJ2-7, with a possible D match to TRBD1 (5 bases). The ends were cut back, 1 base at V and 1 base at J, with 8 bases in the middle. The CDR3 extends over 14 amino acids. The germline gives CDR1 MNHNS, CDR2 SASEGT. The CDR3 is CASSEGGRSYEQYF. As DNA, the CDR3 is TGTGCCAGCAGTGAAGGGGGCAGGTCCTACGAGCAGTACTTC.

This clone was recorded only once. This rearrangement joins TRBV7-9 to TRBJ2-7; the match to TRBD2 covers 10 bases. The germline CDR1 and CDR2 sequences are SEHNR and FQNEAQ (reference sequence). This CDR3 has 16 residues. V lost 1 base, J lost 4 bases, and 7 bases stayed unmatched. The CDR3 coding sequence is TGTGCCAGCAGCTTAGTGGCTAGCGGGAGTGTTTACGAGCAGTACTTC. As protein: CASSLVASGSVYEQYF.

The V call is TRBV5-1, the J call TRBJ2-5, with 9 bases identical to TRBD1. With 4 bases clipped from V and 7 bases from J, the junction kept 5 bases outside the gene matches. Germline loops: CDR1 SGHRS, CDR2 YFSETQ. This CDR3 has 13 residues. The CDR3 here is CASSQDRGRTQYF. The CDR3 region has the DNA TGCGCCAGCAGCCAGGACAGGGGCCGGACCCAGTACTTC.

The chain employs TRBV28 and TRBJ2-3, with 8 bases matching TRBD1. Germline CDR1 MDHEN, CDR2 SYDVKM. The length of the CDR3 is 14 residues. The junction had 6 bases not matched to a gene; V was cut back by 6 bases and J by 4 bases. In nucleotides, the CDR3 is TGTGCCAGCAGGTCAGGGGGCGACGCAGATACGCAGTATTTT. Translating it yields CASRSGGDADTQYF.

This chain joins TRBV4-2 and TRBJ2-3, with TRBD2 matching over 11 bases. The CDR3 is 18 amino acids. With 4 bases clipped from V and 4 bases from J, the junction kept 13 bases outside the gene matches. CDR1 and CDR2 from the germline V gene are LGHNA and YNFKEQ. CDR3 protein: CASSPERRLAGSPDTQYF. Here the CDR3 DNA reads TGTGCCAGCAGCCCAGAAAGGAGACTAGCGGGAAGTCCAGATACGCAGTATTTT.

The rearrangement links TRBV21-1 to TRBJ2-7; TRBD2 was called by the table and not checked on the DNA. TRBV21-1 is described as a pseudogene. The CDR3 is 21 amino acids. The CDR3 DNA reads TGTGCCAGCAGCAAACCCAAGGCAGGGGATGGGACTAGCGGCTCCTCCTACGAGCAGTACTTC. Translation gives CASSKPKAGDGTSGSSYEQYF.

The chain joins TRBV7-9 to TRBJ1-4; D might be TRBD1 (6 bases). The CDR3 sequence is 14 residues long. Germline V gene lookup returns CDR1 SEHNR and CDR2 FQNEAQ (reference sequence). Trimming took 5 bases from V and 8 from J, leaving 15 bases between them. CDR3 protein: CASSPGTQGEKLFF. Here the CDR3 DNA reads TGTGCCAGCAGCCCCGGGACCCAGGGGGAAAAACTGTTTTTT.

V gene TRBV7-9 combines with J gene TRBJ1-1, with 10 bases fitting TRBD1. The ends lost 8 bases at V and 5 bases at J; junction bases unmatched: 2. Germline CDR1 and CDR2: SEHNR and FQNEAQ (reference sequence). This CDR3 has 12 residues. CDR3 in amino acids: CASGQGGTEAFF. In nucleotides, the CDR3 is TGTGCCAGCGGACAGGGGGGGACTGAAGCTTTCTTT.

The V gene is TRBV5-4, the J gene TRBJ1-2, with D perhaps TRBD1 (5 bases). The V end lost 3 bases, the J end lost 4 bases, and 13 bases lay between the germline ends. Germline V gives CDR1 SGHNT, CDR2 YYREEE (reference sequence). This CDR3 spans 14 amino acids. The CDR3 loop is CASSSGQILYGYTF. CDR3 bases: TGTGCCAGCAGCTCAGGACAAATCCTCTATGGCTACACCTTC.

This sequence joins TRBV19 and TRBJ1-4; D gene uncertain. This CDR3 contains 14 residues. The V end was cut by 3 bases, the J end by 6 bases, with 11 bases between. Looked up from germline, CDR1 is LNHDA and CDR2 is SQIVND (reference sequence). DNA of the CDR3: TGTGCCAGTAGTATCCTAGCGCCCGATGAAAAACTGTTTTTT. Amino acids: CASSILAPDEKLFF.

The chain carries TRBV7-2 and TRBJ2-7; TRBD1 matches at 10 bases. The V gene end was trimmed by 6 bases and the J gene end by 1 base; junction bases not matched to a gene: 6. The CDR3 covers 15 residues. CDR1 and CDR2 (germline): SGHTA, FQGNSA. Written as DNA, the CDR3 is TGTGCCAGCAGGTTACCGGGACAGGGGTCCTACGAGCAGTACTTC. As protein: CASRLPGQGSYEQYF.

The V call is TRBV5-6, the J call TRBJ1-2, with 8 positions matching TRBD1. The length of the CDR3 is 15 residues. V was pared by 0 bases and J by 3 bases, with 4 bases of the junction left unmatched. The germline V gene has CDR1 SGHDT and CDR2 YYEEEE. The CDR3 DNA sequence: TGTGCCAGCAGCTTGGATTCGGGACAGGACTATGGCTACACCTTC. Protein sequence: CASSLDSGQDYGYTF.